The clone carrying this T cell receptor beta chain was detected a few times. The antigen is undetermined. TCRdb's table, derived via immunoSEQ multiplex PCR, lists solely in-frame clones and lacks some. In the table there are tens of thousands of clones, 92% of which are singletons. Trimming left V 1 base short and J 5 bases short, with 6 bases between. This CDR3 has 11 amino acids. The germline V gene has CDR1 GTSNPN and CDR2 SVGIG (reference sequence). This record comes from a study of graft-versus-host responses after intestinal transplantation. Study summary: Each recipient received a multivisceral, liver-intestinal, or isolated intestinal graft. For approximately three years after anti-thymocyte globulin induction, all recipients took tacrolimus and steroids.

Study observations and caveats: Peak circulating GvH clone levels were associated with early post-transplant HvG declines. Graft-donor T cell macrochimerism in patients accompanied high graft-versus-host to host-versus-graft clonal ratios in allografts.

Sequencing was performed on PBMCs, taken 98 days after intestinal transplantation. This clonotype was sampled from a human patient who received an intestinal transplant, so some T cells may come from the graft donor. The rearrangement joins TRBV30 to TRBJ2-7, with unresolved D. The CDR3: CAWSAPHEQYF. The CDR3 DNA is TGTGCCTGGAGTGCACCGCACGAGCAGTACTTC.